This T cell receptor (beta chain) was profiled in a study of blood T cell repertoires in COVID-19. Study-wide background: The United States, Italy and Spain provided the acute and convalescent COVID-19 samples.

Per germline, CDR1 MNHEY and CDR2 SMNVEV (reference sequence). V dropped 6 bases and J dropped 6 bases, with 17 bases sitting between them. CDR3 length: 14 amino acids. This table comes from immunoSEQ multiplex PCR, and its TCRdb copy is limited to in-frame clones, with some not included. Here the sample spans roughly 250,000 clones, around 82% being singletons. This rearrangement joins TRBV27 to TRBJ1-1; a weak D match, TRBD1 (5 bases). The origin of this receptor is a human donor with COVID-19, enrolled during active disease. The donor label of this sample is uncertain. The sequencing input was peripheral blood. The CDR3 DNA sequence: TGTGCCAGCAGACCGTGGGGGGAAGGGGCTGAAGCTTTCTTT. Its translation: CASRPWGEGAEAFF.